This TCR beta chain comes out of a study of cytomegalovirus exposure and HLA in healthy donors. Study-wide results and caveats: Researchers reported in a later analysis that a missense DCLRE1C variant was tied to TCR beta V- and J-gene trimming. Relative to the approximately 700-donor mean, N-insertions were reportedly fewer in an Asian-associated ancestry cluster in a later analysis. Earlier analysis looked at TCR beta V segments, and most were productive about 90% or about 30% of the time. Reportedly, cytomegalovirus status was diagnosed with high sensitivity and specificity.

PCR involved 60 Vbeta and 13 Jbeta primers. Clones were sequenced by immunoSEQ multiplex PCR, and TCRdb holds only the in-frame ones, with some missing. This sample has under 75,000 clones; around 70% occur once, and the top ten carry 10% to 12%. The CDR3 loop spans 13 amino acids. CDR1 is MNHEY and CDR2 is SMNVEV in the germline V gene (reference sequence). V was shortened by 3 bases and J by 4 bases, with 7 bases between the two germline ends. About this clone: The antigen is unknown.

This chain links TRBV27 with TRBJ1-5; D may be TRBD1 (5 bases). The specimen sequenced was PBMCs. The receptor was isolated from a human donor in good health. The CDR3 region is CASSFGGNQPQHF. The CDR3 nucleotides read TGTGCCAGCAGTTTTGGGGGGAATCAGCCCCAGCATTTT.